This T cell receptor beta chain was recorded in a study of blood T cell repertoires in COVID-19. Generated by immunoSEQ multiplex PCR, the TCRdb table keeps only in-frame clones and is missing some. Among tens of thousands of clones, around nine tenths were seen once, and the ten largest hold roughly 7.4%. This CDR3 is built from 21 residues. The junction had 23 bases not matched to a gene; V was cut back by 2 bases and J by 7 bases. Per germline, CDR1 LNHDA and CDR2 SQIVND (reference sequence). The sequenced sample was peripheral blood. The TCR originated in a man in his fifties with acute or convalescent COVID-19. This sequence joins TRBV19 and TRBJ2-2, with 9 bases fitting TRBD1. The CDR3, as DNA: TGTGCCAGTAGTATAACCCCCCCCTCCGCGGGACAGGGACGAGGGGTCGGGGAGCTGTTTTTT. This encodes CASSITPPSAGQGRGVGELFF.